This T cell receptor beta chain was captured by sequencing in a study of T cells in narcolepsy. Study details: Patients with NT1 or NT2 and healthy control donors were enrolled. Notes on the study in general: Autoreactive clonotypes reportedly recurred in blood of same and different patients, not controls.

The assay was immunoSEQ multiplex PCR, and TCRdb's table has in-frame clones only and misses some. The sample has approximately 25,000 clones, around 85% seen once. V shed 5 bases and J shed 5 bases, with 16 bases lying between them. The CDR3 has 14 amino acids. In germline, CDR1 is SNHLY, CDR2 FYNNEI. Details on this clone: Its antigen remains unknown.

The source material was CD45RA- memory CD4+ T cells from PBMCs. J is TRBJ2-7 and V is TRBV2; D may be TRBD1 (5 bases). The sequence came from a human donor with narcolepsy. CDR3 in DNA: TGTGCCAGCAGTTCAGGGCCCATCTCGGACGAGCAGTACTTC. Protein product: CASSSGPISDEQYF.